The rows below give T cell receptor beta chains drawn from one sample of a study of Ad26.COV2.S vaccination and SARS-CoV-2 variants. Assay used: immunoSEQ multiplex PCR; TCRdb lists only in-frame clones, some missing. The sample has about 320,000 clones; approximately 80% are singletons. The material sequenced was peripheral blood, taken in a trial of Ad26.COV2.S vaccine versus placebo. The receptors were gathered from a person aged 18-65 years who received the Ad26.COV2.S COVID-19 vaccine or a placebo. CDR3s include the opening cysteine and the closing phenylalanine or tryptophan. Each record gives: J gene, clone size, V gene, CDR3 length, D gene, CDR3 DNA, CDR3 protein. The D gene is left open where the match is weak. Not all rows give a size; the values are once, few, many and, for expanded clones, a class.

>TRBJ1-1|.|TRBV18|16|.
TGTGCCAGCTCACCATTAAGGTTGGGTCCCCGGGAGGAAGCTTTCTTT
CASSPLRLGPREEAFF
>TRBJ1-2|.|TRBV6-1|16|.
TGTGCCAGCAGTGAAATGTTCAACGGCCTGGGGTATGGCTACACCTTC
CASSEMFNGLGYGYTF
>TRBJ1-2|.|TRBV5-8|14|.
TGTGCCGCACGAGGAATCCCTCTCTATTATGGCTACACCTTC
CAARGIPLYYGYTF
>TRBJ1-1|.|TRBV28|14|.
TGTGCCAGCAGAAGCCAGGCTATGAACACTGAAGCTTTCTTT
CASRSQAMNTEAFF
>TRBJ1-1|.|TRBV27|15|TRBD1
TGTGCCAGCAGTAAACAGGGGGGAGGAGTCGCTGAAGCTTTCTTT
CASSKQGGGVAEAFF
>TRBJ2-7|.|TRBV11-3|15|.
TGTGCCAGCAGCTTGGCGGCAGGCGTCTCCTACGAGCAGTACTTC
CASSLAAGVSYEQYF
>TRBJ2-2|.|TRBV3-1/TRBV3-2|16|TRBD2
TGTGCCAGCAGCCAGGCGACTAGCGGGAGCACCGGGGAGCTGTTTTTT
CASSQATSGSTGELFF
>TRBJ2-3|.|TRBV28|18|TRBD2
TGTGCCATCCAAGGACTAGCGGGGGGCGAATATAGCACAGATACGCAGTATTTT
CAIQGLAGGEYSTDTQYF
>TRBJ2-7|.|TRBV6-5|14|TRBD2
TGTGCCAGCAGTTCGGGGGGGTTCCCGGGAGAGCAGTACTTC
CASSSGGFPGEQYF
>TRBJ2-1|.|TRBV7-2|17|TRBD2
TGTGCCAGCAGCTTAATTGGTAGCGGGGGGGCCAGATCTGAGCAGTTCTTC
CASSLIGSGGARSEQFF
>TRBJ2-7|few|TRBV4-2|17|TRBD2
TGTGCCAGCAGCCCCCTCGGGACTAGCGGGGACCACTACGAGCAGTACTTC
CASSPLGTSGDHYEQYF
>TRBJ2-5|.|TRBV7-8|13|TRBD1
TGTGCCAGCAGTTACAGGGGGTCAGAGACCCAGTACTTC
CASSYRGSETQYF
>TRBJ1-3|.|TRBV7-9|16|.
TGTGCCAGCAGCTTTGTCGGTACTTCGGGTGGAAACACCATATATTTT
CASSFVGTSGGNTIYF
>TRBJ1-6|.|TRBV19|15|.
TGTGCCAGTAGTATAGTTGGGACCACGGATTCACCCCTCCACTTT
CASSIVGTTDSPLHF
>TRBJ1-3|once|TRBV6-5|14|.
TGTGCCAGCAGGGCAGCGTTTTCTGGAAACACCATATATTTT
CASRAAFSGNTIYF
>TRBJ1-1|.|TRBV2|13|.
TGTGCCAGCAGTGAATATCGGGACACTGAAGCTTTCTTT
CASSEYRDTEAFF
>TRBJ2-2|.|TRBV9|17|TRBD1
TGTGCCAGCAGCGTAGTAACCGGGACAGGGGGAAGCGGGGAGCTGTTTTTT
CASSVVTGTGGSGELFF
>TRBJ2-5|.|TRBV28|11|.
TGTGCCAGCCACGATCGGGGGACCCAGTACTTC
CASHDRGTQYF
>TRBJ1-4|.|TRBV24-1|15|TRBD1
TGTGCCACCAGTGATCCCGGGACAGGGGGTGAAAAACTGTTTTTT
CATSDPGTGGEKLFF
>TRBJ1-4|.|TRBV5-1|15|.
TGCGCCAGCAGCTTGGACCCGGGGGCCGGTGAAAAACTGTTTTTT
CASSLDPGAGEKLFF
>TRBJ2-3|.|TRBV11-3|14|TRBD1
TGTGCCAGCAGCCCAGGGGGCTCGTCAGATACGCAGTATTTT
CASSPGGSSDTQYF
>TRBJ2-3|once|TRBV7-3|15|TRBD1
TGTGCCAGCAGCCTCCAGGGGACAGGGCGAGATACGCAGTATTTT
CASSLQGTGRDTQYF
>TRBJ2-1|.|TRBV10-2|13|.
TGCGCCAGCAGTGGCTGGCGCTACAATGAGCAGTTCTTC
CASSGWRYNEQFF
>TRBJ2-1|.|TRBV14|18|.
TGTGCCAGCAGCCAATCTAACGGCGAAGCCCGCTCCTACAATGAGCAGTTCTTC
CASSQSNGEARSYNEQFF
>TRBJ1-1|.|TRBV9|15|TRBD1
TGTGCCAGCAGCGTAGATGGGACAGGGATTACTGAAGCTTTCTTT
CASSVDGTGITEAFF
>TRBJ1-5|few|TRBV6-5|16|TRBD1
TGTGCCAGCAGTTACTCCGGGACAGGGACGACTCAGCCCCAGCATTTT
CASSYSGTGTTQPQHF
>TRBJ1-2|.|TRBV28|14|.
TGTGCCAGCAGCATCCTGACAGACCGCTATGGCTACACCTTC
CASSILTDRYGYTF
>TRBJ2-1|.|TRBV7-9|19|.
TGTGCCAGCATACCAAAAGCCGGGACACACCGAAAGGACCCTAATGAGCAGTTCTTC
CASIPKAGTHRKDPNEQFF
>TRBJ1-5|.|TRBV19|15|.
TGTGCCAGTAGTACCATCCTGACCGAAAATCAGCCCCAGCATTTT
CASSTILTENQPQHF
>TRBJ2-5|.|TRBV12-5|16|TRBD2
TGTGCTAGTGGTTTGATGATAGCGGGGGGCCAAGAGACCCAGTACTTC
CASGLMIAGGQETQYF
>TRBJ1-1|.|TRBV11-2|18|.
TGTGCCAGCAGCTCGCCTCTCGAGATCTTCAGCATGAACACTGAAGCTTTCTTT
CASSSPLEIFSMNTEAFF
>TRBJ1-1|.|TRBV23-1|17|TRBD1
TGCGCCAGCAGTCGGGACAGGGACTTTTCAATGAACACTGAAGCTTTCTTT
CASSRDRDFSMNTEAFF
>TRBJ2-2|.|TRBV7-7|15|.
TGTGCTAGCAGCCCCGGGACGGTGAACACCGGGGAGCTGTTTTTT
CASSPGTVNTGELFF
>TRBJ2-6|.|TRBV5-8|18|.
TGTGCCAGCAGCTTGTTGACAGCAGCCCTCTCTGGGGCCAACGTCCTGACTTTC
CASSLLTAALSGANVLTF
>TRBJ2-4|.|TRBV5-5|15|.
TGTGCCAGCAGCTTGGTTGGAGGCCTAAAAAACATTCAGTACTTC
CASSLVGGLKNIQYF
>TRBJ2-5|.|TRBV6-2/TRBV6-3|15|TRBD2
TGTGCCAGCAGTTGGCACCTAGCGGGGGGTGAGACCCAGTACTTC
CASSWHLAGGETQYF
>TRBJ2-3|.|TRBV25-1|16|.
TGTGCCAGCAGTGAATATTATCGTGAGTGGGGAGATACGCAGTATTTT
CASSEYYREWGDTQYF
>TRBJ2-1|.|TRBV5-1|16|.
TGCGCCAGCAGCTTGGCGGCCAACCGTCGGGGCAATGAGCAGTTCTTC
CASSLAANRRGNEQFF
>TRBJ2-5|few|TRBV3-1/TRBV3-2|17|TRBD1
TGTGCCAGCAGCCTCCAACTTACAGACAGGGGATGGGAGACCCAGTACTTC
CASSLQLTDRGWETQYF
>TRBJ2-3|.|TRBV11-3|19|TRBD2
TGTGCCAGCAGCTTAGCCCTCCCGGGGCTAGCGGGGTTCGGAGATACGCAGTATTTT
CASSLALPGLAGFGDTQYF
>TRBJ2-2|.|TRBV30|15|.
TGTGCCTGGAGTGAGGAGGGAGTATATACCGGGGAGCTGTTTTTT
CAWSEEGVYTGELFF
>TRBJ1-4|.|TRBV10-2|13|TRBD1
TGCGCCAGCAGTGACTGGACAGGCGAAAAACTGTTTTTT
CASSDWTGEKLFF
>TRBJ1-6|.|TRBV6-5|15|TRBD1
TGTGCCAGCAGTTACTCCAGGGGGCTAGGTTCACCCCTCCACTTT
CASSYSRGLGSPLHF
>TRBJ2-5|.|TRBV5-1|14|.
TGCGCCAGCAGCCTGGCCACCTACCAAGAGACCCAGTACTTC
CASSLATYQETQYF
>TRBJ1-2|.|TRBV9|14|.
TGTGCCAGCAGCGTTTCGAAAACTAACTATGGCTACACCTTC
CASSVSKTNYGYTF
>TRBJ1-4|.|TRBV9|13|.
TGTGCCAGCAGCGTCGGTTTCTCCGAAAAACTGTTTTTT
CASSVGFSEKLFF
>TRBJ2-3|once|TRBV25-1|15|TRBD2
TGTGCCAGCAGTTCGGGGCTAGCGGGGGGGCTAACGCAGTATTTT
CASSSGLAGGLTQYF
>TRBJ2-7|.|TRBV11-1|13|.
TGTGCCAGCAGCTTCGGGGAGACCTACGAGCAGTACTTC
CASSFGETYEQYF
>TRBJ2-1|.|TRBV15|16|.
TGTGCCACCACCCGAAATAGGGGGAGCTCCTACAATGAGCAGTTCTTC
CATTRNRGSSYNEQFF
>TRBJ1-1|.|TRBV5-1|12|.
TGCGCCAGCGGAAGACAGAACACTGAAGCTTTCTTT
CASGRQNTEAFF
>TRBJ2-1|.|TRBV5-4|16|TRBD2
TGTGCCAGCAGATTGGAGCGGGGGGGCCACTACAATGAGCAGTTCTTC
CASRLERGGHYNEQFF
>TRBJ1-5|.|TRBV24-1|13|.
TGTGCCACCAGTGACAGCTGGAATCAGCCCCAGCATTTT
CATSDSWNQPQHF
>TRBJ2-5|once|TRBV9|15|.
TGTGCCAGCAGCGTAATGCCCGGCGGTCAAGAGACCCAGTACTTC
CASSVMPGGQETQYF
>TRBJ2-7|.|TRBV28|15|.
TGTGCCAGCAGTTCCGTCGGGACATGGTCCTACGAGCAGTACTTC
CASSSVGTWSYEQYF
>TRBJ2-2|.|TRBV19|14|.
TGTGCCAGTACCGTAAGGTCGAGCACCGGGGAGCTGTTTTTT
CASTVRSSTGELFF